This is a list of T cell receptor beta chains from one sample in a study of T cell responses to AZD1222 COVID-19 vaccine. Method: immunoSEQ multiplex PCR; TCRdb's copy keeps in-frame clones and lacks some. Among 100,000 to 150,000 clones listed, roughly nine tenths were seen once. Sequences were derived from peripheral blood, sampled on day 0 of AZD1222 vaccination. The receptors originated from an adult in good health. Both conserved end residues are part of each CDR3. The order of the fields is clone size, D gene, CDR3 length, J gene, V gene, CDR3 protein, CDR3 DNA. A D gene is named only where the DNA matches it firmly. Expanded clones get a size class; other rows say once, few or many, or leave the size out.

abundance: NA
d_gene: NA
len: 15
j_gene: TRBJ2-2
v_gene: TRBV6-1
CDR3aa: CASSEAGGTTGELFF
CDR3nt: TGTGCCAGCAGTGAAGCCGGGGGTACAACCGGGGAGCTGTTTTTT

abundance: once
d_gene: TRBD1
len: 19
j_gene: TRBJ1-1
v_gene: TRBV27
CDR3aa: CASSPYLGTGNLLKFEAFF
CDR3nt: TGTGCCAGCAGTCCCTATCTTGGGACAGGGAACCTTCTGAAATTTGAAGCTTTCTTT

abundance: NA
d_gene: TRBD1
len: 14
j_gene: TRBJ1-3
v_gene: TRBV6-5
CDR3aa: CASRPQGRGNTIYF
CDR3nt: TGTGCCAGCAGACCACAGGGGCGCGGAAACACCATATATTTT

abundance: NA
d_gene: TRBD1
len: 15
j_gene: TRBJ2-5
v_gene: TRBV6-5
CDR3aa: CASSSPGQGSETQYF
CDR3nt: TGTGCCAGCAGTTCCCCGGGACAGGGTAGTGAGACCCAGTACTTC

abundance: NA
d_gene: NA
len: 14
j_gene: TRBJ1-4
v_gene: TRBV4-2
CDR3aa: CASSQTGSNEKLFF
CDR3nt: TGTGCCAGCAGCCAGACAGGATCTAATGAAAAACTGTTTTTT

abundance: NA
d_gene: NA
len: 18
j_gene: TRBJ1-3
v_gene: TRBV7-2
CDR3aa: CASSLGQGLKRTGNTIYF
CDR3nt: TGTGCCAGCAGCTTAGGGCAGGGGCTAAAACGAACGGGAAACACCATATATTTT

abundance: NA
d_gene: NA
len: 13
j_gene: TRBJ2-5
v_gene: TRBV7-2
CDR3aa: CASSRGGLETQYF
CDR3nt: TGTGCCAGCAGCCGTGGGGGCCTAGAGACCCAGTACTTC

abundance: few
d_gene: NA
len: 14
j_gene: TRBJ1-4
v_gene: TRBV6-5
CDR3aa: CASSLLREAEKLFF
CDR3nt: TGTGCCAGCAGCCTACTCCGGGAGGCCGAAAAACTGTTTTTT

abundance: NA
d_gene: NA
len: 15
j_gene: TRBJ2-3
v_gene: TRBV7-3
CDR3aa: CASSLNPGETDTQYF
CDR3nt: TGTGCCAGCAGCTTAAATCCGGGGGAGACAGATACGCAGTATTTT

abundance: NA
d_gene: NA
len: 12
j_gene: TRBJ2-2
v_gene: TRBV4-3
CDR3aa: CASSDNTGELFF
CDR3nt: TGCGCCAGCAGCGATAACACCGGGGAGCTGTTTTTT

abundance: NA
d_gene: NA
len: 16
j_gene: TRBJ2-2
v_gene: TRBV5-4
CDR3aa: CASSLARQGNTGELFF
CDR3nt: TGTGCCAGCAGCTTGGCGAGGCAGGGTAACACCGGGGAGCTGTTTTTT

abundance: NA
d_gene: NA
len: 14
j_gene: TRBJ2-7
v_gene: TRBV10-1
CDR3aa: CASSRALGPYEQYF
CDR3nt: TGCGCCAGCAGCCGGGCCTTAGGGCCCTACGAGCAGTACTTC

abundance: NA
d_gene: NA
len: 14
j_gene: TRBJ2-7
v_gene: TRBV28
CDR3aa: CASTGTPDSYEQYF
CDR3nt: TGTGCCAGCACAGGGACTCCGGACTCCTACGAGCAGTACTTC

abundance: NA
d_gene: NA
len: 11
j_gene: TRBJ2-1
v_gene: TRBV28
CDR3aa: CASTSVNEQFF
CDR3nt: TGTGCCAGCACCTCGGTAAATGAGCAGTTCTTC

abundance: NA
d_gene: NA
len: 12
j_gene: TRBJ1-1
v_gene: TRBV7-3
CDR3aa: CASSSPNTEAFF
CDR3nt: TGTGCCAGCAGCTCCCCTAACACTGAAGCTTTCTTT

abundance: NA
d_gene: TRBD2
len: 14
j_gene: TRBJ2-1
v_gene: TRBV27
CDR3aa: CASGLAGPYNEQFF
CDR3nt: TGTGCCAGCGGACTAGCGGGACCTTACAATGAGCAGTTCTTC

abundance: NA
d_gene: NA
len: 14
j_gene: TRBJ2-5
v_gene: TRBV11-2
CDR3aa: CASSLGGWGETQYF
CDR3nt: TGTGCCAGCAGCTTGGGGGGATGGGGAGAGACCCAGTACTTC

abundance: few
d_gene: NA
len: 12
j_gene: TRBJ2-1
v_gene: TRBV24-1
CDR3aa: CATSEARNEQFF
CDR3nt: TGTGCCACCAGTGAAGCTAGGAATGAGCAGTTCTTC

abundance: NA
d_gene: NA
len: 14
j_gene: TRBJ2-2
v_gene: TRBV6-4
CDR3aa: CASSLQTFTGELFF
CDR3nt: TGTGCCAGCAGTTTGCAGACCTTCACCGGGGAGCTGTTTTTT

abundance: NA
d_gene: TRBD1
len: 15
j_gene: TRBJ2-7
v_gene: TRBV30
CDR3aa: CAWSPNRDRPYEQYF
CDR3nt: TGTGCCTGGAGTCCTAATCGGGACAGACCCTACGAGCAGTACTTC

abundance: NA
d_gene: NA
len: 16
j_gene: TRBJ1-3
v_gene: TRBV5-1
CDR3aa: CASSLADISSGNTIYF
CDR3nt: TGCGCCAGCAGCTTGGCCGACATCTCCTCTGGAAACACCATATATTTT

abundance: NA
d_gene: NA
len: 15
j_gene: TRBJ1-1
v_gene: TRBV28
CDR3aa: CASSFDYGGNTEAFF
CDR3nt: TGTGCCAGCAGTTTCGATTACGGGGGGAACACTGAAGCTTTCTTT

abundance: NA
d_gene: TRBD2
len: 15
j_gene: TRBJ2-1
v_gene: TRBV27
CDR3aa: CASSFGAGGYNEQFF
CDR3nt: TGTGCCAGCAGTTTCGGAGCGGGGGGATACAATGAGCAGTTCTTC

abundance: NA
d_gene: NA
len: 15
j_gene: TRBJ2-5
v_gene: TRBV15
CDR3aa: CATSRDLISWETQYF
CDR3nt: TGTGCCACCAGCAGAGATCTAATTAGCTGGGAGACCCAGTACTTC